This T cell receptor (beta chain) was found in a study of T-cell memory formation after mild COVID-19. J lost 9 bases, V lost 6 bases, and 7 bases had no gene match. This CDR3 contains 13 residues. Germline V gene data show CDR1 as MNHEY and CDR2 as SVGAGI. TCRdb reprocessed the 5' RACE reads with MiXCR, giving one entry per CDR3 protein. This sample has around 400,000 distinct CDR3 sequences, with 20% to 25% found just once. This chain links TRBV6-5 with TRBJ1-5; 8 positions agree with TRBD1. The clonotype originates from an adult woman who had mild COVID-19 (a few samples of this study predate the infection). Cell type and time point are not known. The sample taken for sequencing was PBMCs or a T cell subset sorted from them (not recorded which). The CDR3 here is CASSSTGVGPQHF. CDR3 nucleotide sequence: TGTGCCAGCAGCTCGACAGGGGTCGGGCCCCAGCATTTT.